These 6 T cell receptor beta chains share one sample of origin, sequenced in a study of blood T cell repertoires in COVID-19. Using immunoSEQ multiplex PCR, the repertoire was profiled, and TCRdb retains in-frame clones only, with some absent. The data show around 280,000 clones, 85% seen once. The sample was peripheral blood. The receptors stem from a woman in her forties or fifties with active or convalescent COVID-19.

V gene TRBV11-2 combines with J gene TRBJ1-1; no clear D. CDR3 length: 14 residues. CDR1 SGHAT and CDR2 FQNNGV come from the germline V gene. Trimming pared 1 base from V and 2 bases from J, leaving 8 bases between. CDR3 region: CASSLVAGNTEAFF. In DNA form, the CDR3 reads TGTGCCAGCAGCTTAGTTGCGGGAAACACTGAAGCTTTCTTT. The variable domain in full, with the rest retrieved from reference TRBV11-2 and TRBJ1-1, is EAGVAQSPRYKIIEKRQSVAFWCNPISGHATLYWYQQILGQGPKLLIQFQNNGVVDDSQLPKDRFSAERLKGVDSTLKIQPAKLEDSAVYLCASSLVAGNTEAFFGQGTRLTVV.

This clone was seen at least ten times. V and J are TRBV4-2 and TRBJ2-2; 9 bases map to TRBD2. Germline CDR1 and CDR2: LGHNA and YNFKEQ. The CDR3 loop spans 17 amino acids. Trimming at V came to 1 base and at J to 3 bases, leaving 6 bases not matched to a gene. The CDR3: CASSQGETSGHTGELFF. CDR3 nucleotide sequence: TGTGCCAGCAGCCAAGGGGAGACTAGCGGTCACACCGGGGAGCTGTTTTTT.

A single count supports this clone. The chain carries TRBV5-4 and TRBJ1-2; TRBD1 is a possible D gene (5 bases). This CDR3 is 13 amino acids long. V was clipped by 0 bases and J by 5 bases, with 8 bases between them. Looked up from germline, CDR1 is SGHNT and CDR2 is YYREEE (reference sequence). This CDR3 is CASSLGGVYGYTF. CDR3 coding DNA: TGTGCCAGCAGCTTGGGGGGGGTATATGGCTACACCTTC.

V gene TRBV18 combines with J gene TRBJ1-1; 11 bases fit TRBD1. J was trimmed by 7 bases and V by 1 base; bases with no gene match: 5. Looked up from germline, CDR1 is KGHSH and CDR2 is LQKENI. The CDR3 spans 15 residues. The CDR3 sequence: CASSPRTGGKGEAFF. Here the CDR3 DNA reads TGTGCCAGCTCACCACGGACAGGGGGCAAGGGTGAAGCTTTCTTT.

The table lists this clone with a few counts. The chain has TRBV28 and TRBJ1-6, with D uncertain. CDR3 length equals 14 residues. V was trimmed by 5 bases and J by 10 bases, leaving 15 bases between them. Per germline, CDR1 MDHEN and CDR2 SYDVKM. The CDR3 coding sequence is TGTGCCAGCAGTCCGAGGGCCCTACGGTCACCCCTCCACTTT. It encodes CASSPRALRSPLHF.

The chain combines TRBV6-6 with TRBJ2-4; D unresolved. The germline V and J ends were trimmed by 7 bases and 5 bases, with 15 bases remaining between them. The germline V gene has CDR1 MNHNY and CDR2 SVGAGI (reference sequence). This CDR3 is built from 14 residues. This CDR3 is CASNYAPTENIQYF. The CDR3 DNA reads as TGTGCCAGCAACTACGCTCCCACCGAAAACATTCAGTACTTC.